This TCR beta chain appears in the sequencing data of a study of cytomegalovirus exposure and HLA in healthy donors. Findings and limits, study-wide: CMV serostatus was the sole immune exposure information available. A later analysis found that most CMV-associated TCR beta chains appeared HLA-restricted. Association with HLA alleles at 0.05 false discovery rate was found for 15,000 to 20,000 TCR beta sequences in a later analysis. In a later analysis, an Asian-associated ancestry cluster reportedly showed fewer N-insertions than the roughly 700-donor mean.

In regard to this clone: Antigen unknown.

PCR was performed using 60 Vbeta and 13 Jbeta primers. The assay was immunoSEQ multiplex PCR, and TCRdb's table has in-frame clones only and misses some. The table has fewer than 200,000 clones, 75% seen once. The sample was PBMCs. The TCR sequence derives from a woman between 50 and 59 years old in good health and CMV-seropositive.

CDR3 amino acids: CASSYGLARDTQYF. CDR3 nucleotides: TGTGCCAGCAGTTACGGGCTAGCCAGGGATACGCAGTATTTT. V and J are TRBV6-5 and TRBJ2-3, with D possibly TRBD2 on 5 matching bases. The germline V gene encodes CDR1 MNHEY and CDR2 SVGAGI. This CDR3 has 14 residues. The V and J ends lost 2 bases and 6 bases respectively, with 12 bases between them.